Detailed here is one T cell receptor (beta chain). No cognate antigen has been identified for it. Base quality data are lacking; no much larger clone is found one base away. These data belong to a study of T cell repertoires in cytomegalovirus infection (dated by TCRdb to about 2019). Background for the entire study: Recently identified HLA-C-restricted CMV epitopes, whose presentation resists viral immunomodulation, were targeted by peptide stimulations together with well-studied HLA-B-restricted epitopes. Because public TCR beta signatures pointed to carriage of CMV infection together with the matching HLA type, the HLA type of each donor mattered for the analysis. Study-wide findings and limitations: The ex vivo response was dominated by HLA-C-restricted CMV-specific TCR beta clonotypes, which also provided the single most frequent clonotype in two of eight donors. In both this cohort and an independent cohort of 352 donors, the cumulative frequency of public TCR beta family members distinguished carriers of CMV infection plus the relevant HLA type.

Sequencing relied on an Illumina HiSeq 1500. TCRdb handled the public reads itself, with Q25 trimming in fastp and clone calling in MiXCR, and kept productive beta chains. Rows merge per CDR3 protein into single entries with the most common DNA and genes. A total of roughly 180,000 distinct CDR3 sequences appear in this sample, about 20% of them only once. Together, the top ten hold around a quarter of the sample. The meaning of the sample's treatment or condition label: in vitro stimulation with specific CMV peptide epitopes to enrich CMV-specific T cells. This material consisted of CD8+ T cells from cultured PBMCs, taken from culture after CMV antigen stimulation. The sequence was collected from a human donor in good health (CMV status not recorded). Some clones in this sample may be carry-over from other donors' samples.

The sequence in DNA is TGTGCCAGCAGCTTAGGGACCCGGTGGGGGCAGTTCTTC. It translates to CASSLGTRWGQFF. The V and J segments used are TRBV7-6 and TRBJ2-1; confidence is insufficient to name the D gene. Trimming at the junction amounts to 1 base on V and 12 bases on J, and the germline ends lie 13 bases apart. The CDR3 goes from the cysteine to the phenylalanine over 13 residues. Just the 39-base CDR3 DNA is kept, in frame starting at base 1. CDR1 and CDR2 were assigned from the germline V gene as SGHVS and FNYEAQ.